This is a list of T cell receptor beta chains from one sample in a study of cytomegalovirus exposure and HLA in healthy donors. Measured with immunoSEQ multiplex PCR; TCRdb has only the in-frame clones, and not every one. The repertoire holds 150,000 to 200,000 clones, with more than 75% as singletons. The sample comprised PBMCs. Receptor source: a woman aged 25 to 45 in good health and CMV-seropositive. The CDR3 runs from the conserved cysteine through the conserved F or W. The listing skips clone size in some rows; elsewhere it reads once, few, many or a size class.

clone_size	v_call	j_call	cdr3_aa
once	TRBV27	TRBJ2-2	CASTHGGVGTGELFF
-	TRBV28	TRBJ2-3	CASRPPGRGDTQYF
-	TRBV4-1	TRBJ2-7	CASSHTGTGPYEQYF
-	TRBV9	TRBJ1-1	CASSPSGGPNTEAFF
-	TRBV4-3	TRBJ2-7	CASSQGLAGEPYEQYF
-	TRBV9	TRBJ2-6	CASSVAGVRGRGGANVLTF
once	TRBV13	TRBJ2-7	CASSLRGAYEQYF
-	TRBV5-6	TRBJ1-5	CASSLQGRSRGPQHF
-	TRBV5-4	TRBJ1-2	CASSLTGEKYGYTF
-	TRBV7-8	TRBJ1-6	CASSLYGQGLSPLHF
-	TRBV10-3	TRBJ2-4	CAIRTGGDENIQYF
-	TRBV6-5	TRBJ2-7	CASSYSAGPSSYEQYF
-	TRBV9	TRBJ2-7	CASSPKVGGTYEQYF
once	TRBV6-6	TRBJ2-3	CASSDRSLRTDTQYF
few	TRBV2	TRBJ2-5	CASSRMGSGGAGETQYF
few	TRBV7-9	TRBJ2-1	CASSLRDHDNEQFF
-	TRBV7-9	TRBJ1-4	CASSFGGVNEKLFF
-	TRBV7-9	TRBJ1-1	CASSGLMNAEAFF
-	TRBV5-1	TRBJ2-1	CASSLSQRNEQFF
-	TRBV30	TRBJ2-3	CAWRRDTQYF